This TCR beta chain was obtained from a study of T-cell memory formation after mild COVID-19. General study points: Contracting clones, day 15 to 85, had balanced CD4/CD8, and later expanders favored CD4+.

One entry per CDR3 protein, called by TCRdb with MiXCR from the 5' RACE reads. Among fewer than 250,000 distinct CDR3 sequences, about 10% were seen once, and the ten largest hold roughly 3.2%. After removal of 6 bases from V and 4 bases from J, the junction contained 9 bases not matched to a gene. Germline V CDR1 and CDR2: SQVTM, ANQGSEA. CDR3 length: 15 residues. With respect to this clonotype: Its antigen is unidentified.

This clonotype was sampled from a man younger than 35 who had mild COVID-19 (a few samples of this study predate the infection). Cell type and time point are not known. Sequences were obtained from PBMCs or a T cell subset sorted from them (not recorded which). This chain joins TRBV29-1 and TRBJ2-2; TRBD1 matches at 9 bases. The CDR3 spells CSVTGTGLTTGELFF. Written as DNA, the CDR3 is TGCAGCGTAACCGGGACAGGGCTAACCACCGGGGAGCTGTTTTTT.